These 22 T cell receptor beta chains originate from one sample sequenced in a study of blood T cells in healthy people across ages. Using a J-beta primer mix together with a sample-barcoded 5' primer, a second PCR was run for roughly 7 to 11 cycles. TCRdb redid the calling of the 5' RACE reads with MiXCR, one entry per CDR3 protein. The sample contains about 640,000 distinct CDR3 sequences, about 53% of which appear only once. The sample consisted of blood. The origin of the receptors is a man aged 55 to 70 in good health.

This clonotype was counted many times. The gene calls are TRBV15 and TRBJ2-2; D not resolved. The CDR3 consists of 15 residues. Germline assignment: CDR1 LNHNV and CDR2 YYDKDF (reference sequence). The ends were cut back, 0 bases at V and 5 bases at J, with 10 bases in the middle. For the CDR3, the DNA is TGTGCCACCAGCAGAGAGGGTGGCTCGACCGGGGAGCTGTTTTTT. Amino acid sequence: CATSREGGSTGELFF. The full variable domain, its missing parts supplied by reference TRBV15 and TRBJ2-2, is DAMVIQNPRYQVTQFGKPVTLSCSQTLNHNVMYWYQQKSSQAPKLLFHYYDKDFNNEADTPDNFQSRRPNTSFCFLDIRSPGLGDTAMYLCATSREGGSTGELFFGEGSRLTVL.

CDR3 region: CATSGRAGGYNEQFF. The CDR3, as DNA: TGTGCCACCAGTGGCCGGGCGGGTGGCTACAATGAGCAGTTCTTC. The chain is built from TRBV24-1 and TRBJ2-1; D is possibly TRBD2 (5 bases). The V and J ends lost 5 bases and 3 bases respectively, with 13 bases between them. This CDR3 comprises 15 residues. Germline V gene lookup returns CDR1 KGHDR and CDR2 SFDVKD.

This chain joins TRBV10-3 and TRBJ1-2, with TRBD1 as a possible D gene (6 bases). Germline lookup yields CDR1 ENHRY and CDR2 SYGVKD. The V and J ends lost 7 bases and 6 bases respectively, with 12 bases between them. The CDR3 runs to 12 residues. The CDR3 protein is CAIKNTGNGYTF. In DNA, the CDR3 is TGTGCCATCAAGAATACAGGGAATGGCTACACCTTC.

J is TRBJ1-1 and V is TRBV25-1; 7 nucleotides align to TRBD1. From germline, CDR1 is MGHDK and CDR2 SYGVNS. CDR3 length equals 15 residues. Trimming cost V 3 bases and J 1 base; bases outside gene matches: 5. CDR3 in amino acids: CASSDRTGTNTEAFF. CDR3 coding DNA: TGTGCCAGCAGTGATAGGACAGGAACGAACACTGAAGCTTTCTTT. The full variable domain, rest sourced from reference TRBV25-1 and TRBJ1-1, is EADIYQTPRYLVIGTGKKITLECSQTMGHDKMYWYQQDPGMELHLIHYSYGVNSTEKGDLSSESTVSRIRTEHFPLTLESARPSHTSQYLCASSDRTGTNTEAFFGQGTRLTVV.

The rearrangement uses TRBV27 and TRBJ2-7, with TRBD1 matching 7 bases. Looked up from germline, CDR1 is MNHEY and CDR2 is SMNVEV (reference sequence). This CDR3 comprises 13 residues. Unmatched junction bases numbered 8, after V lost 4 bases and J lost 8 bases. The DNA for the CDR3 is TGTGCCAGCAGTTGGGACAGCTCTTACAAGCAGTACTTC. Its protein is CASSWDSSYKQYF.

The V call is TRBV5-3, the J call TRBJ2-5; no definite D call. TRBV5-3 is an ORF, with its function uncertain. This CDR3 is built from 14 residues. V lost 4 bases, J lost 5 bases, and 15 bases lay in between. The CDR3 loop reads CARSVGFYRETQYF. CDR3 nucleotide sequence: TGTGCCAGAAGCGTAGGATTCTACCGGGAGACCCAGTACTTC.

The rearrangement uses TRBV6-1 and TRBJ2-3, with D perhaps TRBD1 or TRBD2 (5 bases each). The CDR3 covers 15 residues. Germline values: CDR1 MNHNS, CDR2 SASEGT. V lost 3 bases and J lost 0, with 10 bases in between. The CDR3 here is CASSDSGASTDTQYF. CDR3 in DNA: TGTGCCAGCAGTGATTCCGGGGCAAGCACAGATACGCAGTATTTT.

The chain recombines TRBV2 with TRBJ1-1; D perhaps matches TRBD1 (6 bases). Trimming pared 7 bases from V and 3 bases from J, leaving 15 bases between. The CDR3 totals 14 residues. From germline, CDR1 is SNHLY and CDR2 FYNNEI. As DNA, the CDR3 is TGTGCCAGCAAGCCACAGGGTTCGCACACTGAAGCTTTCTTT. Amino acid sequence: CASKPQGSHTEAFF.

Concerning this clonotype: One junction end does not reproduce the germline sequence, and a read error may be involved. V gene TRBV2 combines with J gene TRBJ1-5; D gene unclear. The CDR3 spans 15 residues. CDR1 is SNHLY, CDR2 FYNNEI, per germline. As DNA, the CDR3 is TGTACCAGCAGTGAAGGAAACGAGGGCAATCAGCCCCAGCATTTT. Translating gives CTSSEGNEGNQPQHF.

The table lists this clonotype with a few counts. The chain uses TRBV12-3 or TRBV12-4 and TRBJ2-3, with TRBD1 matching over 10 bases. The CDR3 totals 15 residues. With 6 bases clipped from V and 5 bases from J, the junction kept 8 bases outside the gene matches. The CDR3 loop is CASRTGTGVGDTQYF. The CDR3 DNA is TGTGCCAGCAGAACGGGGACAGGGGTGGGAGATACGCAGTATTTT.

The gene calls are TRBV12-3 or TRBV12-4 and TRBJ2-7, with 12 positions matching TRBD2. The CDR3 contains 19 residues. Germline trimming cut 1 base from V and 2 bases from J; bases unmatched to any gene: 12. The CDR3 reads CASSLVPTLAGGPPYEQYF. As DNA, the CDR3 is TGTGCCAGCAGTTTAGTGCCCACGCTAGCGGGGGGGCCCCCCTACGAGCAGTACTTC.

This clonotype came up a few times. The V and J genes are TRBV2 and TRBJ1-2; a possible D gene is TRBD1 (5 bases). The CDR3 covers 14 residues. The germline V gene encodes CDR1 SNHLY and CDR2 FYNNEI. Trimming took 8 bases from V and 2 from J, leaving 15 bases between them. This CDR3 reads CASPVVGGNYGYTF. For the CDR3, the DNA is TGTGCCAGCCCCGTTGTGGGGGGGAACTATGGCTACACCTTC.

This rearrangement joins TRBV6-5 to TRBJ2-5, with TRBD1 identical over 7 bases. The J call is uncertain, as TRBJ2-7 better fits the DNA end. This CDR3 region has 15 residues. The germline CDR1 and CDR2 sequences are MNHEY and SVGAGI. CDR3 loop: CASSKTGTVGYEQYF. The DNA of the CDR3 is TGTGCCAGCAGCAAGACCGGGACAGTAGGATACGAGCAGTACTTC.

CDR3 nucleotides: TGTGCCAGCAGCAGTTACGGGGGGCCATCCTACGAGCAGTACTTC. Protein sequence: CASSSYGGPSYEQYF. This chain connects TRBV11-2 to TRBJ2-7, with D perhaps TRBD2 (7 bases). The ends were cut back, 5 bases at V and 1 base at J, with 15 bases in the middle. The CDR3 is 15 amino acids. Germline V gives CDR1 SGHAT, CDR2 FQNNGV. Combining the CDR3 with reference TRBV11-2 and TRBJ2-7 gives the whole variable domain EAGVAQSPRYKIIEKRQSVAFWCNPISGHATLYWYQQILGQGPKLLIQFQNNGVVDDSQLPKDRFSAERLKGVDSTLKIQPAKLEDSAVYLCASSSYGGPSYEQYFGPGTRLTVT.

The V and J genes are TRBV20-1 and TRBJ1-2; 10 bases agree with TRBD1. Per germline, CDR1 DFQATT and CDR2 SNEGSKA (reference sequence). Trimming at V came to 6 bases and at J to 4 bases, leaving 2 bases not matched to a gene. CDR3 length: 12 residues. This CDR3 is CSARTGGYGYTF. The CDR3 bases are TGCAGTGCACGGACAGGGGGCTATGGCTACACCTTC.

CDR3 DNA sequence: TGTGCCAGCAGCGGCCCTCGGGGGGCCGAGACCCAGTACTTC. Its translation is CASSGPRGAETQYF. The chain carries TRBV7-2 and TRBJ2-7; D might be TRBD2 (7 bases). Matching the DNA end better, TRBJ2-5 makes the J call doubtful. The CDR3 loop spans 14 amino acids. Germline V gene data show CDR1 as SGHTA and CDR2 as FQGNSA.

In this sample, this clonotype turned up a few times. The chain combines TRBV29-1 with TRBJ2-5; 12 bases align to TRBD2. Per germline, CDR1 SQVTM and CDR2 ANQGSEA. V trimming: 5 bases; J trimming: 5 bases; junction bases outside the gene matches: 15. The CDR3 spans 17 residues. CDR3 coding DNA: TGCAGCGTTCCCAGTCGGGGGGGACTAGCGGGTTCCGAGACCCAGTACTTC. Protein: CSVPSRGGLAGSETQYF.

The chain employs TRBV29-1 and TRBJ1-2; 10 bases agree with TRBD1. Unmatched junction bases numbered 6, after V lost 1 base and J lost 4 bases. There are 15 residues in the CDR3. Germline V lookup: CDR1 SQVTM, CDR2 ANQGSEA. CDR3 nucleotides: TGCAGCGTTGAAGTTCGGACAGGGGGAGGCTATGGCTACACCTTC. It is translated as CSVEVRTGGGYGYTF.

The chain has TRBV20-1 and TRBJ1-2; 7 bases match TRBD1. CDR3 length equals 11 residues. CDR1 is DFQATT and CDR2 is SNEGSKA in the germline V gene (reference sequence). The trim removed 6 bases at V and 6 bases at J, leaving 4 bases unmatched. The CDR3 spells CSATTGDGYTF. The CDR3 DNA follows: TGCAGTGCGACTACAGGGGATGGCTACACCTTC.

CDR3 region: CASSPRPDTDTQYF. The CDR3 coding sequence is TGTGCCAGCAGCCCCCGACCCGATACAGATACGCAGTATTTT. V and J are TRBV11-2 and TRBJ2-3; D unresolved. V was trimmed by 5 bases and J by 3 bases, leaving 12 bases between them. Germline lookup yields CDR1 SGHAT and CDR2 FQNNGV. The CDR3 has 14 residues.

This clonotype has more than one count but fewer than ten. The chain joins TRBV15 to TRBJ1-3; D is ambiguous. Trimming removed 5 bases at V and 2 bases at J, with 13 bases between. Germline assignment: CDR1 LNHNV and CDR2 YYDKDF (reference sequence). The CDR3 has 15 residues. CDR3 region: CATSLRGTPGNTIYF. CDR3 nucleotides: TGTGCCACCAGCCTTCGGGGTACCCCTGGAAACACCATATATTTT.

This rearrangement joins TRBV11-2 to TRBJ2-5; weak D call: TRBD2 (5 bases). V lost 5 bases to trimming and J lost 3 bases, with 13 bases between them. Germline V gives CDR1 SGHAT, CDR2 FQNNGV. The CDR3 runs to 14 residues. The CDR3 nucleotides read TGTGCCAGCAGCCCCCGGGGTAGCAAAGAGACCCAGTACTTC. This sequence encodes CASSPRGSKETQYF.